Here is one TCR beta chain with its context. Its matching antigen is unknown. This specimen comes from a study of OX40 agonist ivuxolimab in advanced cancers. Study-level information: The diagnoses of dose-escalation patients were hepatocellular carcinoma, melanoma, renal cell or head and neck cancer. Findings and caveats of the study: Normalized T-cell clonal expansion was also low in some nonresponders. Clonal expansion among partial responders at 0.1-3.0 mg/kg ranked near the lowest.

In germline, CDR1 is SGDLS, CDR2 YYNGEE. The germline V and J ends were trimmed by 3 bases and 3 bases, with 11 bases remaining between them. The CDR3 length is 14 residues. The repertoire was sequenced with immunoSEQ multiplex PCR; TCRdb's copy has only in-frame clones and lacks some. Of 100,000 to 150,000 clones in the sample, less than 95% are singletons; the top ten hold about 1%. The rearrangement uses TRBV9 and TRBJ2-3; a possible D gene is TRBD2 (5 bases). This TCR was recovered from an adult with an advanced solid tumor such as melanoma, head and neck, liver or kidney cancer. Specimen: CD4+ or CD8+ T cells sorted from blood, collected in a trial of the OX40 agonist ivuxolimab. DNA for the CDR3: TGTGCCAGCAGCGGGATGACGGGGACAGATACGCAGTATTTT. Protein sequence: CASSGMTGTDTQYF.